The 32 T cell receptor beta chains listed next were all sequenced from one sample in a study of T-cell reconstitution after alpha-beta-depleted transplantation in children. TCRbeta library preparation incorporated unique molecular identifiers. MiXCR, applied by TCRdb to the PCR reads, yields one record per CDR3 protein. The sample lists 130,000 to 150,000 distinct CDR3 sequences; about 9% were seen once. The sequencing here drew on PBMCs, mostly from graft donor cells, taken 180 days after TCRalphabeta/CD19-depleted stem cell transplant. Receptors originate from a female patient aged 2 to 10 who had a stem cell transplant for congenital amegakaryocytic thrombocytopenia, so the T cells may come from the graft donor.

In its sample, this clonotype was seen many times. The chain joins TRBV7-2 to TRBJ2-1; 13 bases are shared with TRBD2. Germline CDR1 is SGHTA and CDR2 is FQGNSA. J was trimmed by 6 bases and V by 1 base; bases with no gene match: 3. This CDR3 has 16 amino acids. The CDR3 coding sequence is TGTGCCAGCAGCTTAGTACTAGCGGGAGGGCCCAATGAGCAGTTCTTC. This codes for CASSLVLAGGPNEQFF.

Many counts were recorded for this clonotype. The chain couples TRBV12-3 or TRBV12-4 to TRBJ1-2; 10 bases fit TRBD1. The junction had 6 bases not matched to a gene; V was cut back by 4 bases and J by 4 bases. The CDR3 runs to 15 residues. CDR3 DNA sequence: TGTGCCAGCAGTTCCGAGACAGGGGGCGCCTATGGCTACACCTTC. It codes for CASSSETGGAYGYTF.

This clonotype has a count of ten or more. This chain connects TRBV5-6 to TRBJ1-4; unclear D gene. V was shortened by 0 bases and J by 4 bases, with 7 bases between the two germline ends. The V gene's germline CDR1 is SGHDT and CDR2 YYEEEE. CDR3 length equals 14 residues. CDR3 bases: TGTGCCAGCAGCTTGGACAAGCTTAATGAAAAACTGTTTTTT. Its protein product is CASSLDKLNEKLFF.

The genes are TRBV3-1 and TRBJ2-4; possibly TRBD1 for D (5 bases). The V gene lost 4 bases and the J gene lost 14 bases, with 15 bases spanning the gap. Germline values: CDR1 LGHDT, CDR2 YNNKEL (reference sequence). This CDR3 has 12 amino acids. The CDR3 loop reads CASSLLQDSKYF. The DNA of the CDR3 is TGTGCCAGCAGCCTTTTACAGGATTCAAAGTACTTC.

This clonotype was counted at least ten times. CDR3 in DNA: TGCAGTGCTAGCCAAGGGGGCACTCGCACAGATACGCAGTATTTT. This gives the protein CSASQGGTRTDTQYF. The chain joins TRBV20-1 to TRBJ2-3, with 7 bases matching TRBD1. The length of the CDR3 is 15 residues. The V gene end was trimmed by 3 bases and the J gene end by 1 base; junction bases not matched to a gene: 7. Germline CDR1 DFQATT, CDR2 SNEGSKA (reference sequence).

This clonotype was counted many times. The J gene is TRBJ2-2, the V gene TRBV5-1; D not certain. V was pared by 4 bases and J by 0 bases, with 10 bases between. CDR1 is SGHRS, CDR2 YFSETQ, per germline. The CDR3 loop spans 15 amino acids. CDR3 sequence: CASSPDPSNTGELFF. For the CDR3, the DNA is TGCGCCAGCAGCCCGGACCCCTCGAACACCGGGGAGCTGTTTTTT.

The sample holds many counts of this clonotype. This sequence joins TRBV10-3 and TRBJ2-3; D is possibly TRBD1 (6 bases). The CDR3 covers 13 residues. V was shortened by 4 bases and J by 3 bases, with 8 bases between the two germline ends. Germline V gene lookup returns CDR1 ENHRY and CDR2 SYGVKD. The CDR3 loop is CAISVQGTDTQYF. In nucleotides, the CDR3 is TGTGCCATCAGTGTACAGGGAACAGATACGCAGTATTTT.

This clonotype has at least ten counts. This sequence joins TRBV25-1 and TRBJ2-1, with no clear D. The CDR3 covers 13 residues. Germline V gives CDR1 MGHDK, CDR2 SYGVNS. Deletions cut 2 bases from V and 6 bases from J, with 8 bases between. The CDR3 spells CASSESRLNEQFF. CDR3 nucleotide sequence: TGTGCCAGCAGTGAAAGCCGGCTCAATGAGCAGTTCTTC.

This clonotype appeared many times. The rearrangement uses TRBV20-1 and TRBJ2-3, with 7 bases fitting TRBD2. This CDR3 spans 13 amino acids. CDR1 and CDR2 from the germline V gene are DFQATT and SNEGSKA (reference sequence). The trim removed 7 bases at V and 4 bases at J, leaving 8 bases unmatched. In DNA, the CDR3 is TGCAGTGGAGTAGCGGGCTATGCAGATACGCAGTATTTT. Translation: CSGVAGYADTQYF.

This chain connects TRBV12-3 or TRBV12-4 to TRBJ1-2; TRBD1 is a possible D gene (6 bases). The CDR3 is 14 amino acids. The V and J ends lost 5 bases and 2 bases respectively, with 12 bases between them. The DNA of the CDR3 is TGTGCCAGCAGTATATCGACAGGAAACTATGGCTACACCTTC. Translated: CASSISTGNYGYTF.

This clonotype was observed a few times. The V and J genes are TRBV10-3 and TRBJ2-5, with D perhaps matching TRBD1 (5 bases). The V and J ends lost 4 bases and 2 bases respectively, with 11 bases between them. CDR1 and CDR2 from the germline V gene are ENHRY and SYGVKD. The CDR3 runs to 14 residues. CDR3 amino acids: CAISGSRAQETQYF. The DNA of the CDR3 is TGTGCCATCAGTGGTTCCAGGGCGCAAGAGACCCAGTACTTC.

This clonotype was found many times. The rearrangement uses TRBV4-1 and TRBJ2-2; D is unresolved. The germline V and J ends were trimmed by 2 bases and 2 bases, with 3 bases remaining between them. The germline V gene encodes CDR1 MGHRA and CDR2 YSYEKL. The CDR3 length is 13 residues. The CDR3 loop is CASSQLNTGELFF. The CDR3 nucleotides are TGCGCCAGCAGCCAACTTAACACCGGGGAGCTGTTTTTT.

This clonotype was seen at least ten times. Its ends do not fully match the called genes, so a read error is possible. The chain uses TRBV12-3 or TRBV12-4 and TRBJ2-3; D not resolved. There are 8 residues in the CDR3. The CDR3 spells CASSLLDF. The CDR3, as DNA: TGTGCCAGCAGTTTACTAGATTTT.

This clonotype has a count of ten or more. This chain connects TRBV7-8 to TRBJ2-5; TRBD2 matches 9 bases. The CDR3 totals 18 residues. Looked up from germline, CDR1 is SGHVS and CDR2 is FQNEAQ. With 5 bases clipped from V and 2 bases from J, the junction kept 15 bases outside the gene matches. This CDR3 is CASSHLWGLAGIQETQYF. CDR3 sequence (DNA): TGTGCCAGCAGCCACCTCTGGGGGCTAGCGGGGATACAAGAGACCCAGTACTTC.

This clonotype was picked up a small number of times. This sequence joins TRBV6-1 and TRBJ2-7; 7 bases agree with TRBD2. The CDR3 is 15 residues long. The germline CDR1 and CDR2 sequences are MNHNS and SASEGT. With V trimmed by 9 bases and J by 4 bases, 15 bases remained unmatched. As DNA, the CDR3 is TGTGCCAGTGGTTTTGCGGGAGCTTGGGGTTACGAGCAGTACTTC. It encodes CASGFAGAWGYEQYF.

This clonotype was detected ten times or more. The chain has TRBV24-1 and TRBJ2-6; the D gene is possibly TRBD2 (6 bases). The germline V gene has CDR1 KGHDR and CDR2 SFDVKD. V lost 4 bases to trimming and J lost 0 bases, with 21 bases between them. The CDR3 has 20 residues. The CDR3 DNA reads as TGTGCCACCAGTGACGCAAATCCGGGACTTCTCAGCTCTGGGGCCAACGTCCTGACTTTC. As protein: CATSDANPGLLSSGANVLTF.

This clonotype was seen many times. The chain combines TRBV5-6 with TRBJ2-5, with 7 bases aligning to TRBD2. The CDR3 loop spans 16 amino acids. V lost 4 bases to trimming and J lost 5 bases; unmatched junction nucleotides: 14. Per the germline V gene, CDR1 is SGHDT and CDR2 is YYEEEE. CDR3 protein: CASSPPLGGPSETQYF. The CDR3 DNA is TGTGCCAGCAGCCCTCCTTTGGGAGGGCCGAGTGAGACCCAGTACTTC.

The sample holds a few counts of this clonotype. The gene calls are TRBV5-6 and TRBJ2-7; unclear D gene. The CDR3 consists of 14 residues. The germline V gene has CDR1 SGHDT and CDR2 YYEEEE. V was trimmed by 1 base and J by 4 bases, leaving 12 bases between them. For the CDR3, the DNA is TGTGCCAGCAGCTTGTCTGGGGTAAGGTACGAGCAGTACTTC. Translating gives CASSLSGVRYEQYF. The complete variable domain, with remaining parts taken from reference TRBV5-6 and TRBJ2-7, reads DAGVTQSPTHLIKTRGQQVTLRCSPKSGHDTVSWYQQALGQGPQFIFQYYEEEERQRGNFPDRFSGHQFPNYSSELNVNALLLGDSALYLCASSLSGVRYEQYFGPGTRLTVT.

This clonotype showed up many times. This chain joins TRBV4-2 and TRBJ2-1, with TRBD2 identical over 9 bases. CDR1 LGHNA and CDR2 YNFKEQ come from the germline V gene. This CDR3 has 17 residues. Trimming removed 1 base from V and 0 bases from J; junction bases left unmatched: 4. As DNA, the CDR3 is TGTGCCAGCAGCCAAGGGGCGGGGGGGAGCTCCTACAATGAGCAGTTCTTC. Its translation: CASSQGAGGSSYNEQFF.

Many counts were recorded for this clonotype. The gene calls are TRBV10-3 and TRBJ2-5, with 10 bases fitting TRBD1. V trimming: 0 bases; J trimming: 5 bases; junction bases outside the gene matches: 3. The V gene's germline CDR1 is ENHRY and CDR2 SYGVKD. CDR3 length equals 15 residues. The CDR3 region has the DNA TGTGCCATCAGTGAGTCGGGACAGGGGAAGGAGACCCAGTACTTC. It encodes CAISESGQGKETQYF.

This clonotype was detected many times. The chain recombines TRBV28 with TRBJ1-2, with unresolved D. Germline CDR1 and CDR2: MDHEN and SYDVKM. The CDR3 totals 13 residues. Trimming shortened V by 7 bases and J by 4 bases, and 13 bases separated the two germline ends. The CDR3 reads CASTLWPSYGYTF. In DNA, the CDR3 is TGTGCCAGCACCCTATGGCCTAGCTATGGCTACACCTTC.

On this clonotype itself: At one end the junction does not follow the germline gene, possibly because of a read error. The chain uses TRBV7-2 and TRBJ2-7, with D tentatively TRBD2 (6 bases). This CDR3 has 14 residues. CDR1 SGHTA and CDR2 FQGNSA come from the germline V gene. The CDR3 protein is CASTLVAGSYEQYF. The CDR3 DNA reads as TGTGCCAGCACCTTAGTGGCGGGATCCTACGAGCAGTACTTC.

The chain carries TRBV7-9 and TRBJ2-1; no clear D. The CDR3 sequence is 14 residues long. V lost 0 bases, J lost 5 bases, and 8 bases lay in between. The V gene's germline CDR1 is SEHNR and CDR2 FQNEAQ (reference sequence). The CDR3 sequence: CASSLAAWDNEQFF. CDR3 sequence (DNA): TGTGCCAGCAGCTTAGCAGCCTGGGACAATGAGCAGTTCTTC.

This clonotype showed up many times. The chain couples TRBV20-1 to TRBJ2-2, with 7 bases fitting TRBD2. The germline V gene has CDR1 DFQATT and CDR2 SNEGSKA (reference sequence). V trimming: 0 bases; J trimming: 5 bases; junction bases outside the gene matches: 9. CDR3 length: 16 amino acids. As DNA, the CDR3 is TGCAGTGCTAGAGATCAGGGAGGGAGCGGTACCGGGGAGCTGTTTTTT. Protein product: CSARDQGGSGTGELFF.

This clonotype appeared a few times. This chain joins TRBV20-1 and TRBJ2-1; tentative D call: TRBD2 (6 bases). V lost 7 bases and J 9 bases, leaving 19 bases between the germline ends. The CDR3 has 13 residues. Germline V gene data show CDR1 as DFQATT and CDR2 as SNEGSKA (reference sequence). In DNA form, the CDR3 reads TGCAGTGGGCGGGGCTCCCAAGAGATTGAGCAGTTCTTC. Its translation is CSGRGSQEIEQFF.

Comment on this clonotype: An end of the junction does not agree with germline; a read error may underlie this. V is TRBV14 and J is TRBJ1-2; D gene uncertain. The CDR3 extends over 13 amino acids. Germline V gene lookup returns CDR1 SGHDN and CDR2 FVKESK. For the CDR3, the DNA is TGTGCCACCAGCCAAGAGTGGGATTATGGCTACACCTTC. This sequence encodes CATSQEWDYGYTF.

The rearrangement uses TRBV12-3 or TRBV12-4 and TRBJ1-3; D not certain. This CDR3 has 18 amino acids. Trimming left V 1 base short and J 11 bases short, with 27 bases between. CDR3 loop: CASSLDVLGHLRRMSIYF. As DNA, the CDR3 is TGTGCCAGCAGTTTAGATGTGCTTGGGCACCTTCGGAGAATGTCCATATATTTT.

This clonotype was observed a few times. J is TRBJ2-3 and V is TRBV5-1; a weak D match, TRBD2 (6 bases). Trimming pared 9 bases from V and 0 bases from J, leaving 23 bases between. The CDR3 loop spans 17 amino acids. In germline, CDR1 is SGHRS, CDR2 YFSETQ. DNA for the CDR3: TGCGCCACCAGGAGACTGGCGGGGAGTTGGAGCACAGATACGCAGTATTTT. Amino acid sequence: CATRRLAGSWSTDTQYF.

This clonotype was counted at least ten times. The gene calls are TRBV6-5 and TRBJ2-1; D unresolved. CDR3 size: 12 residues. Trimming shortened V by 5 bases and J by 9 bases, and 11 bases separated the two germline ends. Germline assignment: CDR1 MNHEY and CDR2 SVGAGI. CDR3 in amino acids: CASSTALSEQFF. In nucleotides, the CDR3 is TGTGCCAGCAGTACCGCCCTGTCTGAGCAGTTCTTC.

This clonotype has just a few counts. The CDR3 DNA reads TGTGCCAGCAGAAGACTAGCGGGTGGTGAGCAGTTCTTC. Encoded protein: CASRRLAGGEQFF. The rearrangement uses TRBV11-2 and TRBJ2-1; 10 bases agree with TRBD2. Germline CDR1 SGHAT, CDR2 FQNNGV. V shed 6 bases, J shed 9 bases, and the junction held 5 bases outside the gene matches. There are 13 residues in the CDR3.

This clonotype was recorded many times. This chain connects TRBV5-1 to TRBJ2-5; D is undetermined. Trimming pared 4 bases from V and 2 bases from J, leaving 9 bases between. Germline-derived CDR1 and CDR2 are SGHRS and YFSETQ. This CDR3 is built from 13 residues. For the CDR3, the DNA is TGCGCCAGCAGCATGCTAGGACAAGAGACCCAGTACTTC. Protein product: CASSMLGQETQYF.

The chain has TRBV25-1 and TRBJ2-7, with a tentative D call TRBD2 (5 bases). The germline V and J ends were trimmed by 2 bases and 4 bases, with 12 bases remaining between them. The germline V gene encodes CDR1 MGHDK and CDR2 SYGVNS. This CDR3 is 14 amino acids long. The CDR3 spells CASSESPGIYEQYF. CDR3 DNA: TGTGCCAGCAGTGAAAGCCCCGGGATTTACGAGCAGTACTTC.